This TCR beta chain comes out of a study of blood T cell repertoires in COVID-19. Looking at the study overall: The samples span acute and convalescent COVID-19 from the United States, Italy and Spain. Sources were T cells, B-cell-depleted T cells, or PBMCs; the material itself was cDNA or gDNA.

Per the original methods: Amplification from reference gene primers served as the basis for estimated nucleated cell counts. Assay: immunoSEQ multiplex PCR; the TCRdb copy retains only in-frame clones and omits some. D and trimming were read from the DNA, whereas the V and J calls and clone size are those reported in that table. The repertoire holds a few hundred thousand clones, with approximately 87% as singletons. Sequenced: peripheral blood. This clonotype originated in a man in his 60s who had recovered from COVID-19.

The CDR3 loop reads CASSGTGGLTGELFF. The CDR3 DNA is TGTGCCAGTAGTGGAACAGGGGGCCTCACCGGGGAGCTGTTTTTT. The chain employs TRBV19 and TRBJ2-2; 9 positions match TRBD1. Germline V gives CDR1 LNHDA, CDR2 SQIVND (reference sequence). Trimming at V came to 5 bases and at J to 4 bases, leaving 5 bases not matched to a gene. The length of the CDR3 is 15 residues.